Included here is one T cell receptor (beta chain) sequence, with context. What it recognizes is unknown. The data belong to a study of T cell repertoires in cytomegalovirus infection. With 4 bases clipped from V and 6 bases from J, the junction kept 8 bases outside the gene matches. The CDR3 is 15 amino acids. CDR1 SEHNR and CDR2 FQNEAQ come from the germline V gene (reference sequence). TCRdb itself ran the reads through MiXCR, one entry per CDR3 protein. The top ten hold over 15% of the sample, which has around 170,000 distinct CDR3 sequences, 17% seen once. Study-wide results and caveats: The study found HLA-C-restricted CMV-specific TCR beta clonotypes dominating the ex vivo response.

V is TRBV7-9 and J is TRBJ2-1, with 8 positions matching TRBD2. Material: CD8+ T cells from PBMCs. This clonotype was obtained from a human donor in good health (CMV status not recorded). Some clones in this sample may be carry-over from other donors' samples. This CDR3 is CASSYRESGSNEQFF. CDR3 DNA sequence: TGTGCCAGCAGCTACAGGGAGAGCGGGAGCAATGAGCAGTTCTTC.